This T cell receptor (beta chain) emerged from a study of breast tumors, draining lymph nodes, adjacent tissues. Findings of the study overall: Compared with lymph nodes, tumors were less diverse; compared with nontumor tissue, more.

Breast cancer patients provided tissue from their axillary draining lymph nodes. The germline V and J ends were trimmed by 3 bases and 3 bases, with 14 bases remaining between them. Germline V CDR1 and CDR2: DFQATT, SNEGSKA (reference sequence). The CDR3 is 14 amino acids. This clonotype was observed many times. Its antigen is currently unknown. TCRdb recomputed calls from the multiplex PCR reads with MiXCR, one row per CDR3 protein. This table has about 150,000 distinct CDR3 sequences, about 30% appearing once. This chain connects TRBV20-1 to TRBJ2-5, with D tentatively TRBD2 (7 bases). The specimen was axillary lymph node tissue. The receptor comes from a female donor with breast cancer. Some clones in this sample may be carry-over from other donors' samples. CDR3 coding DNA: TGCAGTGCTAGTGGTGGGGGGGCCGAAGAGACCCAGTACTTC. It is translated as CSASGGGAEETQYF.